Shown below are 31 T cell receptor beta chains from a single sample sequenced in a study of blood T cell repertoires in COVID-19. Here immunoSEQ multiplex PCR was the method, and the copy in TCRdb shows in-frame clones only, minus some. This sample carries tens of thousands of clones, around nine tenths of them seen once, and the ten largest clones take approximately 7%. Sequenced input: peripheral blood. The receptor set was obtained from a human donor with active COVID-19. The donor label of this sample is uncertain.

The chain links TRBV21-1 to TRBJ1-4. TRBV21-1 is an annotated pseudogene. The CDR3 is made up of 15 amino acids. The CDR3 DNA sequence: TGTGCCAGCCCCCGCGTCTCGAAGACTAATGAAAAACTGTTTTTT. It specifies CASPRVSKTNEKLFF.

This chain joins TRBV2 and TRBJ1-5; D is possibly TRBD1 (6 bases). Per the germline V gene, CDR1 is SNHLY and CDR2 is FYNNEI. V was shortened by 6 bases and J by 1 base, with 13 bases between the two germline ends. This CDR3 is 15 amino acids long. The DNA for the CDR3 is TGTGCCAGCAGATCAGGGGTTAGGAGCAATCAGCCCCAGCATTTT. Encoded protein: CASRSGVRSNQPQHF.

CDR3 sequence reads: CASSTMETTAFF. CDR3 nucleotide sequence: TGTGCCAGCAGTACGATGGAGACGACGGCTTTCTTT. This sequence joins TRBV28 and TRBJ1-1; D not certain. From germline, CDR1 is MDHEN and CDR2 SYDVKM. V dropped 5 bases and J dropped 11 bases, with 15 bases sitting between them. CDR3 length: 12 amino acids.

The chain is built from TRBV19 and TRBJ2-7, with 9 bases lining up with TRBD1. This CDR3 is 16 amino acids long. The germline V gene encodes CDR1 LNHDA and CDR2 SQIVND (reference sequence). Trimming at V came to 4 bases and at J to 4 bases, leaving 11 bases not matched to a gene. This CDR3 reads CASSRRTGGVGYEQYF. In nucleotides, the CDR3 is TGTGCCAGTAGTAGACGAACAGGGGGCGTGGGTTACGAGCAGTACTTC. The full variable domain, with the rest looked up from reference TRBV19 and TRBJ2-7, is DGGITQSPKYLFRKEGQNVTLSCEQNLNHDAMYWYRQDPGQGLRLIYYSQIVNDFQKGDIAEGYSVSREKKESFPLTVTSAQKNPTAFYLCASSRRTGGVGYEQYFGPGTRLTVT.

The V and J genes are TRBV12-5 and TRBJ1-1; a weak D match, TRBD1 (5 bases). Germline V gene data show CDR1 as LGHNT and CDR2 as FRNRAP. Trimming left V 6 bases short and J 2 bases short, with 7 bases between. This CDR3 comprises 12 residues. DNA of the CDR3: TGTGCTAGTGGGCAGGGAAACACTGAAGCTTTCTTT. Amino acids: CASGQGNTEAFF.

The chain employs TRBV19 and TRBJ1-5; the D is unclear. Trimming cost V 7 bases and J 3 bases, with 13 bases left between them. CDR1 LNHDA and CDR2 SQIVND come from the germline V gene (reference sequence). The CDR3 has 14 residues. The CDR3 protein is CASKEDWDNQPQHF. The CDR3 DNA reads TGTGCCAGTAAGGAGGACTGGGACAATCAGCCCCAGCATTTT.

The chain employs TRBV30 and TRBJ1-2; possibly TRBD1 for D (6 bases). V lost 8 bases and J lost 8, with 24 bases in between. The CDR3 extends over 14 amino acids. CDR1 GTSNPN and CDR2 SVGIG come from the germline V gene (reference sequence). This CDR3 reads CAGTPGQSVGGYTF. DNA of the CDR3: TGTGCCGGAACACCCGGACAGTCCGTCGGGGGCTACACCTTC.

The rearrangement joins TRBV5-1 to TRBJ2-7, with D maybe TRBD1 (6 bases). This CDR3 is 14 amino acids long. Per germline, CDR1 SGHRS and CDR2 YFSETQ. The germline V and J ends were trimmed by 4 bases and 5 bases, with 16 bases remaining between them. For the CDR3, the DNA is TGCGCCAGCAGCCCGGGGACAATTTCCCACGAGCAGTACTTC. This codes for CASSPGTISHEQYF.

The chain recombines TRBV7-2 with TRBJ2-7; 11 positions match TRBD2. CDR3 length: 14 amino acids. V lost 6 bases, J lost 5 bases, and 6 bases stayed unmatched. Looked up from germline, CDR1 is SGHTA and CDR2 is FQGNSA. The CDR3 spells CASRIAGGPNEQYF. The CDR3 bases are TGTGCCAGCAGGATAGCGGGAGGGCCGAACGAGCAGTACTTC.

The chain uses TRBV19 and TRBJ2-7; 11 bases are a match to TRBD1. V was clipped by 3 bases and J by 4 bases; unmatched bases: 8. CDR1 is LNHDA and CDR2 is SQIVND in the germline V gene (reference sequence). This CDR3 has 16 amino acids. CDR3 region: CASSMGWGQGGYEQYF. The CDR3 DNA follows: TGTGCCAGTAGTATGGGCTGGGGACAGGGGGGATACGAGCAGTACTTC. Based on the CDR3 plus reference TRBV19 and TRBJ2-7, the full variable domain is DGGITQSPKYLFRKEGQNVTLSCEQNLNHDAMYWYRQDPGQGLRLIYYSQIVNDFQKGDIAEGYSVSREKKESFPLTVTSAQKNPTAFYLCASSMGWGQGGYEQYFGPGTRLTVT.

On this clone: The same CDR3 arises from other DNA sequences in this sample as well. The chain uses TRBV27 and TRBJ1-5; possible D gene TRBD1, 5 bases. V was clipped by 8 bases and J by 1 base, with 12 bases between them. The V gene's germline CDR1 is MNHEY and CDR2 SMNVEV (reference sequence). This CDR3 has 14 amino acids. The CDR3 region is CASGGAASNQPQHF. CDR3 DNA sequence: TGTGCCAGCGGTGGGGCGGCGAGCAATCAGCCCCAGCATTTT.

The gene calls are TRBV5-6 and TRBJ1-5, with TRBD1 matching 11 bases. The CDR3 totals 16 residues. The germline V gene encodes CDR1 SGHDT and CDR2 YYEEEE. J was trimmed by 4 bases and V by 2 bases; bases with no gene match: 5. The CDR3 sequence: CASSFLGQGDNQPQHF. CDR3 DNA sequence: TGTGCCAGCAGCTTTTTGGGACAGGGGGATAATCAGCCCCAGCATTTT.

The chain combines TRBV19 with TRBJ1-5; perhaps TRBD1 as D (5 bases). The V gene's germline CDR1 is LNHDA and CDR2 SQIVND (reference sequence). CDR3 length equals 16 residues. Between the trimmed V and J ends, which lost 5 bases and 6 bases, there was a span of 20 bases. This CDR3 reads CASSRPGQGSSQPQHF. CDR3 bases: TGTGCCAGTAGTCGTCCCGGGCAGGGAAGTAGTCAGCCCCAGCATTTT.

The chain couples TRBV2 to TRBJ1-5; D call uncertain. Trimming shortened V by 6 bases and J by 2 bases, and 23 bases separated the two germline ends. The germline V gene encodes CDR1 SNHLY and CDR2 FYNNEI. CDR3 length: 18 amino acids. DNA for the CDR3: TGTGCCAGCAGACGGCGCCGCACCCCGGGGAATGGCAATCAGCCCCAGCATTTT. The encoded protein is CASRRRRTPGNGNQPQHF.

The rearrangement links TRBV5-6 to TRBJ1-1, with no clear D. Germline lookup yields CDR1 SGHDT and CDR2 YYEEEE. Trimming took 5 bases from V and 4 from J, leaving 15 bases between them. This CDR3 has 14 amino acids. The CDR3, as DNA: TGTGCCAGCAGACCACGGACGGGGATCACTGAAGCTTTCTTT. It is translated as CASRPRTGITEAFF. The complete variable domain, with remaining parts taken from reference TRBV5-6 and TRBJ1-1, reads DAGVTQSPTHLIKTRGQQVTLRCSPKSGHDTVSWYQQALGQGPQFIFQYYEEEERQRGNFPDRFSGHQFPNYSSELNVNALLLGDSALYLCASRPRTGITEAFFGQGTRLTVV.

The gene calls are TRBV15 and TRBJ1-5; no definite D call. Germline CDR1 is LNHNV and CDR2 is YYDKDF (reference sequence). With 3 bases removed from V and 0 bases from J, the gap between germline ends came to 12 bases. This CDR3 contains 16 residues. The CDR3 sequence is CATSSGRSSSNQPQHF. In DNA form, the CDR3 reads TGTGCCACCAGCAGCGGTAGGAGTTCTAGCAATCAGCCCCAGCATTTT.

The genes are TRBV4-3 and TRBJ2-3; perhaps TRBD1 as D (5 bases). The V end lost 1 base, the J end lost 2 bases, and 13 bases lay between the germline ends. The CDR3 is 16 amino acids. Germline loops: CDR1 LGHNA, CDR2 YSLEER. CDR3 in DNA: TGCGCCAGCAGCCAAGGGTTAGGGGTTTACACAGATACGCAGTATTTT. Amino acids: CASSQGLGVYTDTQYF.

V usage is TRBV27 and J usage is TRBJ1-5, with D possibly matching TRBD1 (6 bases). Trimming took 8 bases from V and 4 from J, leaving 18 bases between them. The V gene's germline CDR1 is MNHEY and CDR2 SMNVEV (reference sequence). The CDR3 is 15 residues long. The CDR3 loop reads CASSRDPGQNQPQHF. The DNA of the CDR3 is TGTGCCAGCTCTCGTGACCCCGGACAGAATCAGCCCCAGCATTTT.

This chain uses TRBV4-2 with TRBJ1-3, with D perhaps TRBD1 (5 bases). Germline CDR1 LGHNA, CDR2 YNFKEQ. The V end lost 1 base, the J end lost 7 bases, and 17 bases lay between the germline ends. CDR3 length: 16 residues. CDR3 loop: CASSQGRQGIGNTIYF. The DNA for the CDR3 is TGTGCCAGCAGCCAAGGGCGGCAGGGCATTGGCAACACCATATATTTT.

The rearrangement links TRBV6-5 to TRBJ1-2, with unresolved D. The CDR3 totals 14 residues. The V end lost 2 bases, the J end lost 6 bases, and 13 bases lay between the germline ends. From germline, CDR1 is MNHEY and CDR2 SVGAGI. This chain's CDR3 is CASSYAHTVHGYTF. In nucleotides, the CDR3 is TGTGCCAGCAGTTACGCGCATACCGTCCATGGCTACACCTTC.

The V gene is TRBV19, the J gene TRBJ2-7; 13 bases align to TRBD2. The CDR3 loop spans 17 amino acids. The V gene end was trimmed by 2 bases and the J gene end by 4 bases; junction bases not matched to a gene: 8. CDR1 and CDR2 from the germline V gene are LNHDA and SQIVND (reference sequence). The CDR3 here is CASSILPGTSGVYEQYF. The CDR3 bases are TGTGCCAGTAGTATACTACCCGGGACTAGCGGGGTATACGAGCAGTACTTC.

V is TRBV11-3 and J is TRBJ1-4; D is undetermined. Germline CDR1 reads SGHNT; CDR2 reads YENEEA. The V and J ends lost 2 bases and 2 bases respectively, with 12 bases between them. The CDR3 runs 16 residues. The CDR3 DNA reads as TGTGCCAGCAGCTTAAGTCTGCACGAGACTAATGAAAAACTGTTTTTT. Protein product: CASSLSLHETNEKLFF.

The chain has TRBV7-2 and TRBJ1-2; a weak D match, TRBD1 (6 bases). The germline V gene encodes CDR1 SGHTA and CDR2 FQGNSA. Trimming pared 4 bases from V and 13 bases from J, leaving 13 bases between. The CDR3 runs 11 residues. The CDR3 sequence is CASSSTQGCTF. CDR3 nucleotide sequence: TGTGCCAGCAGCTCCACACAGGGTTGCACCTTC.

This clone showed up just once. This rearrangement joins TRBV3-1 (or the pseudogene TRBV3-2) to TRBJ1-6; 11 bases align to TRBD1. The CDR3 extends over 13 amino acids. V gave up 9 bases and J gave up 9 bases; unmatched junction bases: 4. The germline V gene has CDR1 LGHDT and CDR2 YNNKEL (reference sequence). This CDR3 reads CASGDRGISPLHF. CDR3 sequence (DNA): TGTGCCAGTGGGGACAGGGGGATTTCACCCCTCCACTTT.

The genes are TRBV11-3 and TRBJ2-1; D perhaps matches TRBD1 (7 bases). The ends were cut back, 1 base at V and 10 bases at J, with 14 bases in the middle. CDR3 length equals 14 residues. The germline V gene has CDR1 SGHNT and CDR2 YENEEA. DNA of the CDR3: TGTGCCAGCAGCTTAGCCCGACAGGGAGGAGAGCAGTTCTTC. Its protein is CASSLARQGGEQFF.

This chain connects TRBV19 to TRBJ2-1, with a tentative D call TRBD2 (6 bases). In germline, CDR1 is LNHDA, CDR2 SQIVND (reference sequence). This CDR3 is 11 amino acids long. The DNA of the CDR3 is TGTGGCACTAGCAACTACAATGAGCAGTTCTTC. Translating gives CGTSNYNEQFF.

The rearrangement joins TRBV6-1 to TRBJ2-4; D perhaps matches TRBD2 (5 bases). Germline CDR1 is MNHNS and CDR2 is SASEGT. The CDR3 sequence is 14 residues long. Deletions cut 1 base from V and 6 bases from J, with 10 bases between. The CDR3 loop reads CASSEGRTLNIQYF. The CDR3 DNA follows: TGTGCCAGCAGTGAAGGGAGGACCTTAAACATTCAGTACTTC.

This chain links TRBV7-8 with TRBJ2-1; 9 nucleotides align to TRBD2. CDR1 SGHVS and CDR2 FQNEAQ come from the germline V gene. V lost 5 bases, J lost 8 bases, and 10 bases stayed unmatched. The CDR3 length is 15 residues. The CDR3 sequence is CASSAASGALDEQFF. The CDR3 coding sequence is TGTGCCAGCAGCGCCGCTAGCGGGGCCCTCGATGAGCAGTTCTTC.

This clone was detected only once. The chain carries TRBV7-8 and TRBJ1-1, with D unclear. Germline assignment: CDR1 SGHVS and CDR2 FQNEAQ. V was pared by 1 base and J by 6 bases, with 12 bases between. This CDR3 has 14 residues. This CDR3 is CASSLGVSGAEAFF. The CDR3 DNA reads TGTGCCAGCAGCTTAGGGGTTTCCGGGGCTGAAGCTTTCTTT.

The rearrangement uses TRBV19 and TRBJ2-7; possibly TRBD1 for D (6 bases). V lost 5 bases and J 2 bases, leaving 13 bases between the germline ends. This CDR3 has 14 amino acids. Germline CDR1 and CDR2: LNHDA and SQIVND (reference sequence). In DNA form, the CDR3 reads TGTGCCAGTAGTCTGAGGCACAGGGCCTACGAGCAGTACTTC. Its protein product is CASSLRHRAYEQYF.

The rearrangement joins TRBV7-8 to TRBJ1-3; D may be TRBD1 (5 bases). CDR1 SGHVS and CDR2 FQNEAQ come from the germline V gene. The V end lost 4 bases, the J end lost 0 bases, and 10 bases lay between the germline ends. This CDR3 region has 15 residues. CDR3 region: CASSSTVNSGNTIYF. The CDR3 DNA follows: TGTGCCAGCAGCTCGACAGTTAACTCTGGAAACACCATATATTTT.